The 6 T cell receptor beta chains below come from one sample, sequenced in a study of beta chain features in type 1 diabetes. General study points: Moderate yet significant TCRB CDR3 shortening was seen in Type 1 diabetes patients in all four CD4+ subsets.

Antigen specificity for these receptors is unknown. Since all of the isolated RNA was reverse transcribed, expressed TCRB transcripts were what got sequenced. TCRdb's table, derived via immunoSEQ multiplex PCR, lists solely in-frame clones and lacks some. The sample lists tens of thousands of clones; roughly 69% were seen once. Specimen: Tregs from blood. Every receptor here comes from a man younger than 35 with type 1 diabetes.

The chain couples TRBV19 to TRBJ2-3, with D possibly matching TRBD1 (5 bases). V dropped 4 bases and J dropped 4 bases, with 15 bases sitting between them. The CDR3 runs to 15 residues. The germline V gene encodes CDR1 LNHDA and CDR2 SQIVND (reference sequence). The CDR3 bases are TGTGCCAGTAGTAAAAGGGGCGCGTGGGCAGATACGCAGTATTTT. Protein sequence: CASSKRGAWADTQYF. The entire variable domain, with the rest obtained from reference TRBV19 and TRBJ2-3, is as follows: DGGITQSPKYLFRKEGQNVTLSCEQNLNHDAMYWYRQDPGQGLRLIYYSQIVNDFQKGDIAEGYSVSREKKESFPLTVTSAQKNPTAFYLCASSKRGAWADTQYFGPGTRLTVL.

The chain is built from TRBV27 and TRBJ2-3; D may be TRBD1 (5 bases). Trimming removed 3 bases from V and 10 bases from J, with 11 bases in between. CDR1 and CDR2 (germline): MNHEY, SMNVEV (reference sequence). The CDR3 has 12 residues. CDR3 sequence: CASSFQGYSQYF. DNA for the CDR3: TGTGCCAGCAGTTTTCAGGGATACTCGCAGTATTTT.

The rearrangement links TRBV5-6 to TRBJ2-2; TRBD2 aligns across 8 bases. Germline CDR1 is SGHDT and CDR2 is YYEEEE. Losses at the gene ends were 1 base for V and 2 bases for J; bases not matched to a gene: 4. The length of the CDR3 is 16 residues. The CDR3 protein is CASSLLLAGNTGELFF. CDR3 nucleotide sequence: TGTGCCAGCAGCTTGTTGCTAGCGGGCAACACCGGGGAGCTGTTTTTT.

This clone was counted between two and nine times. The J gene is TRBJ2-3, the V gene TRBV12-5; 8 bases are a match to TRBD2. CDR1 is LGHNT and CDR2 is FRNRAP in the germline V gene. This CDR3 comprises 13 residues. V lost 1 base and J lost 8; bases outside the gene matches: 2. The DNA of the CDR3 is TGTGCTAGTGGTTTGGAAAGCGGGGGTACGCAGTATTTT. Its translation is CASGLESGGTQYF.

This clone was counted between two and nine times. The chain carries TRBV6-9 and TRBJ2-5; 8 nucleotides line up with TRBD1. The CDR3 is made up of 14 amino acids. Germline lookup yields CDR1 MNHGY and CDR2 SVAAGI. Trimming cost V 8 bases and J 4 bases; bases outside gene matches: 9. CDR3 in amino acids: CASRTGMSAETQYF. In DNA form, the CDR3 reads TGTGCCAGCCGGACAGGGATGTCGGCAGAGACCCAGTACTTC.

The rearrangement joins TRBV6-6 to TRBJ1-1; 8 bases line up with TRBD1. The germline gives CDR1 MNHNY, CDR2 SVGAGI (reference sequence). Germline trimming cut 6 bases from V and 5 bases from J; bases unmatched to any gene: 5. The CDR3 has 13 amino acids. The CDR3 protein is CASSWDRRTEAFF. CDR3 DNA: TGTGCCAGCAGCTGGGACAGGCGAACTGAAGCTTTCTTT.